The next 4 T cell receptor beta chains were all read from a single sample in a study of cytomegalovirus exposure and HLA in healthy donors. The data were produced by immunoSEQ multiplex PCR, yet TCRdb's version contains in-frame clones alone and is incomplete. This table holds about 130,000 clones, 75% to 90% found once. The source material was PBMCs. Every receptor here comes from a woman in her twenties or thirties in good health and CMV-seropositive.

The table lists this clone with a count of one. This sequence joins TRBV19 and TRBJ1-2, with 7 nucleotides matching TRBD1. Germline CDR1 reads LNHDA; CDR2 reads SQIVND (reference sequence). V trimming: 4 bases; J trimming: 5 bases; junction bases outside the gene matches: 4. The CDR3 length is 13 residues. Here the CDR3 reads CASSTGTAYGYTF. CDR3 nucleotides: TGTGCCAGTAGTACCGGGACAGCATATGGCTACACCTTC.

The rearrangement uses TRBV4-1 and TRBJ2-1, with TRBD2 matching 9 bases. The CDR3 spans 15 residues. Germline CDR1 is MGHRA and CDR2 is YSYEKL. The V and J ends lost 7 bases and 7 bases, in that order; junction bases with no gene match: 11. Written as DNA, the CDR3 is TGCGCCAGCACCATAGCGGGAGTGCGGGGGAATGAGCAGTTCTTC. Its protein product is CASTIAGVRGNEQFF.

The J gene is TRBJ2-2, the V gene TRBV15, with TRBD2 identical over 7 bases. Germline V gene lookup returns CDR1 LNHNV and CDR2 YYDKDF (reference sequence). The CDR3 contains 18 residues. J was trimmed by 1 base and V by 5 bases; bases with no gene match: 13. In DNA form, the CDR3 reads TGTGCCACCAGCCCTCATCGGACTAGGTCTAGGAACACCGGGGAGCTGTTTTTT. Encoded protein: CATSPHRTRSRNTGELFF.

The rearrangement uses TRBV2 and TRBJ1-2, with a tentative D call TRBD1 (5 bases). CDR3 size: 13 residues. Germline lookup yields CDR1 SNHLY and CDR2 FYNNEI. V lost 7 bases and J lost 0, with 9 bases in between. The CDR3, as DNA: TGTGCCAGCAAATCGACAGCTAACTATGGCTACACCTTC. Translation: CASKSTANYGYTF.